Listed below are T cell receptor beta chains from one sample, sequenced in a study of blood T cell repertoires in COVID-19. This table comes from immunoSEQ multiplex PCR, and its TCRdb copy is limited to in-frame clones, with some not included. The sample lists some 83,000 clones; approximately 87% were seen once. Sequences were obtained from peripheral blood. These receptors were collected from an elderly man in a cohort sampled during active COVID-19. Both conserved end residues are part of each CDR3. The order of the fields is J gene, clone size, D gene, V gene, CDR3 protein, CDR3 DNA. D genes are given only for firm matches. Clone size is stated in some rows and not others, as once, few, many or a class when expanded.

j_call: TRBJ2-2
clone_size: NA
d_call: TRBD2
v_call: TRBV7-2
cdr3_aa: CASSQLGGGNTGELFF
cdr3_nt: TGTGCCAGCAGCCAGCTCGGCGGGGGGAACACCGGGGAGCTGTTTTTT

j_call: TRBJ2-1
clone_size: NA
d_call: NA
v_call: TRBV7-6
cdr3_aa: CASSLGGTTYNEQFF
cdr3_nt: TGTGCCAGCAGCTTAGGGGGCACAACCTACAATGAGCAGTTCTTC

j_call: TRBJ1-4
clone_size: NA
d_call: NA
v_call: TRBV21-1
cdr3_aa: CASSKALGGRYEKLFF
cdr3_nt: TGTGCCAGCAGCAAAGCGCTCGGGGGGCGGTATGAAAAACTGTTTTTT

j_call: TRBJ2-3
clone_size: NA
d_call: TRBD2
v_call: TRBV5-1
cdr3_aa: CASSLGLADDTDTQYF
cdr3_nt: TGCGCCAGCAGCTTGGGACTAGCGGATGACACAGATACGCAGTATTTT

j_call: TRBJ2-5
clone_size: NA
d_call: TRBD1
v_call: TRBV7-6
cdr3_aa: CASSALTGDGTQYF
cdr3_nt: TGTGCCAGCAGCGCCTTGACAGGGGACGGGACCCAGTACTTC

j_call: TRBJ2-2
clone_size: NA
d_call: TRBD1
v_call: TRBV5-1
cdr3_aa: CASSGGQGGTGELFF
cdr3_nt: TGCGCCAGCAGCGGTGGACAGGGGGGCACCGGGGAGCTGTTTTTT

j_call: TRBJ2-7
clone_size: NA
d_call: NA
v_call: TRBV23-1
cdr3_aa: CASVFDIQKTYEQYF
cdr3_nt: TGCGCCAGCGTATTCGACATACAAAAAACCTACGAGCAGTACTTC

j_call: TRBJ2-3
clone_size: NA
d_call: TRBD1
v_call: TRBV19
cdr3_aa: CASSIDRTGASTDTQYF
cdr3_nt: TGTGCCAGTAGTATAGACCGAACAGGGGCTAGCACAGATACGCAGTATTTT

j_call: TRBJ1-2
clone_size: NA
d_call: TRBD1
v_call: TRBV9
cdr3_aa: CASTPLGQAYGYTF
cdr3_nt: TGTGCCAGCACCCCATTGGGACAGGCGTATGGCTACACCTTC

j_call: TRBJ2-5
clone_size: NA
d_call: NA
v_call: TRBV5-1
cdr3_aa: CASSLAAGPTETQYF
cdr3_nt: TGCGCCAGCAGCTTGGCCGCAGGGCCCACGGAGACCCAGTACTTC

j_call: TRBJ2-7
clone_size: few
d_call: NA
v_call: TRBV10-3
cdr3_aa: CAIAKGPSEPSYEQYF
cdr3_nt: TGTGCCATCGCGAAAGGGCCTAGCGAGCCGAGCTACGAGCAGTACTTC

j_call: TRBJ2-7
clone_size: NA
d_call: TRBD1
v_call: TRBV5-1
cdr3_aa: CASSSSTGTIGEQYF
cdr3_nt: TGCGCCAGCAGCTCGTCGACAGGGACCATTGGCGAGCAGTACTTC

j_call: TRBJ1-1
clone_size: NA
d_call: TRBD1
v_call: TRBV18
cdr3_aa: CASSPFGQGTNTEAFF
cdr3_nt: TGTGCCAGCTCACCCTTCGGACAGGGAACGAACACTGAAGCTTTCTTT

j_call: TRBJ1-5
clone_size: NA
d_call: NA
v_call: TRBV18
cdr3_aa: CASSPSTNQPQHF
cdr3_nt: TGTGCCAGCTCACCGTCTACTAATCAGCCCCAGCATTTT

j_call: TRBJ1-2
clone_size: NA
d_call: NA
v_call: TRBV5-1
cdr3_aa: CASSLGSGFDYGYTF
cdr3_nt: TGCGCCAGCAGCTTGGGTTCAGGGTTTGACTATGGCTACACCTTC

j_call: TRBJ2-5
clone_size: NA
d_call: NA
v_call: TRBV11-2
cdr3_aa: CASALRGLRETQYF
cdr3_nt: TGTGCCAGCGCTCTGCGGGGCCTCCGGGAGACCCAGTACTTC

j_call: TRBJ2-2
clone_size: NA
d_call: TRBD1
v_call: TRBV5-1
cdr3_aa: CASSLDRGPTGELFF
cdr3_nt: TGCGCCAGCAGCTTGGACAGGGGCCCCACCGGGGAGCTGTTTTTT

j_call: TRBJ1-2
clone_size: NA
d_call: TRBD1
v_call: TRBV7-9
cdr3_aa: CASSRPGQVYGYTF
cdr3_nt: TGTGCCAGCAGTCGTCCGGGACAGGTGTACGGCTACACCTTC

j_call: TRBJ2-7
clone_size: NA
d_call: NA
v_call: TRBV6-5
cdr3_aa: CASSYSPDGDTYEQYF
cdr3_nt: TGTGCCAGCAGTTACTCTCCGGACGGGGACACCTACGAGCAGTACTTC

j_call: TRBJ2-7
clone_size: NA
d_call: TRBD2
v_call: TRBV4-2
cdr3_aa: CASSQGASGSYEQYF
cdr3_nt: TGTGCCAGCAGCCAAGGAGCTAGCGGGAGCTACGAGCAGTACTTC

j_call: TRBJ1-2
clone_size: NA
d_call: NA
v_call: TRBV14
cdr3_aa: CASSQGINYGYTF
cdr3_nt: TGTGCCAGCAGCCAAGGTATTAACTATGGCTACACCTTC

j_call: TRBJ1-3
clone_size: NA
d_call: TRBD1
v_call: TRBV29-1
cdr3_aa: CSVYPGTGYGNTIYF
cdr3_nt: TGCAGCGTTTACCCCGGGACAGGGTACGGAAACACCATATATTTT

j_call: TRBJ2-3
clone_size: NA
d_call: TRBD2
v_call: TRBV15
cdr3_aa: CATSRDRALRTSDPDTQYF
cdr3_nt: TGTGCCACCAGCAGAGATCGGGCACTTAGGACTAGCGATCCAGATACGCAGTATTTT

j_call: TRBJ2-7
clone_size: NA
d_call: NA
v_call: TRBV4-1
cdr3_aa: CASSQSRVYEQYF
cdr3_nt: TGCGCCAGCAGCCAATCCAGGGTATACGAGCAGTACTTC

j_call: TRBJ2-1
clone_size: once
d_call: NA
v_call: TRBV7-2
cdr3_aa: CASSLVQFYNEQFF
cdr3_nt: TGTGCCAGCAGCTTAGTACAGTTCTACAATGAGCAGTTCTTC

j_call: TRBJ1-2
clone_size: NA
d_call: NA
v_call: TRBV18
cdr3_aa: CASSPETGDRGYTF
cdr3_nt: TGTGCCAGCTCACCAGAAACGGGGGATCGTGGCTACACCTTC

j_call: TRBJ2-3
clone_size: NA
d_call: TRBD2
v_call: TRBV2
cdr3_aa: CASSDTGGDTQYF
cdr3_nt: TGTGCCAGCAGTGATACGGGGGGGGATACGCAGTATTTT

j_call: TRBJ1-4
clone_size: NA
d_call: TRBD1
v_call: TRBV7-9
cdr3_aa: CASSLADRGEKLFF
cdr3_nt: TGTGCCAGCAGCTTAGCAGACAGGGGTGAAAAACTGTTTTTT

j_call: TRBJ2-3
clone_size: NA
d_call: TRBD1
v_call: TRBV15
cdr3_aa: CATSTMTGSDTQYF
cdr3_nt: TGTGCCACCAGCACAATGACAGGGTCAGATACGCAGTATTTT

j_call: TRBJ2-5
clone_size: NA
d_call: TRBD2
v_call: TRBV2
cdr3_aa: CASAGTSGGSRETQYF
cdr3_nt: TGTGCCAGCGCCGGGACTAGCGGGGGGTCCCGGGAGACCCAGTACTTC

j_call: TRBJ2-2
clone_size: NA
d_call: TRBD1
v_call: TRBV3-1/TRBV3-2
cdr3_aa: CASSRAGTGASGRNTGELFF
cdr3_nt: TGTGCCAGCAGCCGCGCCGGGACAGGGGCCAGCGGGCGAAACACCGGGGAGCTGTTTTTT

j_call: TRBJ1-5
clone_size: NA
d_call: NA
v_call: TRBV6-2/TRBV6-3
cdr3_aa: CASSYLAGQPQHF
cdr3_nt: TGTGCCAGCAGTTACTTGGCAGGGCAGCCCCAGCATTTT

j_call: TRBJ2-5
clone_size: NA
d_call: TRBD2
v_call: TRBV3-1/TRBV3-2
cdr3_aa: CASSQGTSGTKTQYF
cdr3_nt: TGTGCCAGCAGCCAAGGGACTAGCGGGACAAAGACCCAGTACTTC

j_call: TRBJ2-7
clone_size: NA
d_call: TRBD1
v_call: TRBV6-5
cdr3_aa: CASSYFQGAGEQYF
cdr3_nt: TGTGCCAGCAGTTACTTTCAGGGGGCGGGAGAGCAGTACTTC

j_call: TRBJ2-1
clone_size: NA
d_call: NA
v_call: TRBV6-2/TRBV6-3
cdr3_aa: CASSSAGFSPDNEQFF
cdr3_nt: TGTGCCAGCAGTTCGGCAGGGTTTTCCCCTGACAATGAGCAGTTCTTC

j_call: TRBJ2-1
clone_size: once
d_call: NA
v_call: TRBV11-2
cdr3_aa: CASSLSLEQFF
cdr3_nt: TGTGCCAGCAGCTTATCCCTCGAGCAGTTCTTC

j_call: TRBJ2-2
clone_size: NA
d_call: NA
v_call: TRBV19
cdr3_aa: CASTSGPPGTGELFF
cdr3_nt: TGTGCCAGTACCTCAGGGCCCCCGGGCACCGGGGAGCTGTTTTTT

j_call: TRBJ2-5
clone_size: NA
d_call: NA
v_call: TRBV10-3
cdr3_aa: CASTADRQETQYF
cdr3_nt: TGTGCCAGCACAGCCGACAGACAAGAGACCCAGTACTTC

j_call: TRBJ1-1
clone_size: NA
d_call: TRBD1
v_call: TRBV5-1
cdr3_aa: CASSVQGAGNTEAFF
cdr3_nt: TGCGCCAGCAGCGTACAGGGGGCCGGGAACACTGAAGCTTTCTTT